A single sample is the source of the 13 T cell receptor beta chains below, sequenced in a study of OX40 agonist ivuxolimab in advanced cancers. Assay used: immunoSEQ multiplex PCR; TCRdb lists only in-frame clones, some missing. The table has under 65,000 clones, nearly 90% seen once. The input for sequencing was CD4+ or CD8+ T cells sorted from blood, taken in a trial of the OX40 agonist ivuxolimab. These receptors came from an adult with an advanced solid tumor such as melanoma, head and neck, liver or kidney cancer.

This clone was detected only once. The CDR3 here is CASSLDRGPNQPQHF. The CDR3 region has the DNA TGTGCCAGCAGCTTGGACAGGGGTCCCAATCAGCCCCAGCATTTT. The rearrangement uses TRBV5-6 and TRBJ1-5, with 7 nucleotides matching TRBD1. This CDR3 is 15 amino acids long. With 0 bases clipped from V and 3 bases from J, the junction kept 3 bases outside the gene matches. Germline CDR1 is SGHDT and CDR2 is YYEEEE.

V gene TRBV27 combines with J gene TRBJ2-1; D is unclear. The CDR3 sequence is 12 residues long. V lost 6 bases and J 7 bases, leaving 10 bases between the germline ends. Germline V CDR1 and CDR2: MNHEY, SMNVEV (reference sequence). Here the CDR3 reads CASRTAGNEQFF. The CDR3 DNA sequence: TGTGCCAGCAGAACCGCCGGGAATGAGCAGTTCTTC.

The genes are TRBV10-2 and TRBJ1-1, with D unclear. The CDR3 contains 15 residues. V lost 3 bases and J lost 0, with 11 bases in between. Looked up from germline, CDR1 is WSHSY and CDR2 is SAAADI. CDR3 sequence reads: CASSDSFPLNTEAFF. The CDR3 coding sequence is TGCGCCAGCAGTGATTCATTCCCGTTGAACACTGAAGCTTTCTTT.

This chain's CDR3 is CASRGQGVTEAFF. The CDR3 region has the DNA TGTGCCAGCAGGGGACAGGGTGTTACTGAAGCTTTCTTT. The chain combines TRBV6-1 with TRBJ1-1; 9 nucleotides match TRBD1. Trimming removed 6 bases from V and 5 bases from J; junction bases left unmatched: 4. Germline lookup yields CDR1 MNHNS and CDR2 SASEGT. The CDR3 runs 13 residues.

The chain links TRBV7-9 to TRBJ1-5; D unclear. Trimming removed 0 bases at V and 7 bases at J, with 16 bases between. The CDR3 length is 16 residues. CDR1 and CDR2 from the germline V gene are SEHNR and FQNEAQ (reference sequence). The CDR3 coding sequence is TGTGCCAGCAGCTTAGCCGATATCGGGATAGCCCAGCCCCAGCATTTT. Encoded protein: CASSLADIGIAQPQHF.

Comments on this clone: The same CDR3 arises from other DNA sequences in this sample as well. The rearrangement links TRBV5-1 to TRBJ1-5; possible D gene TRBD1, 5 bases. The CDR3 runs to 15 residues. Germline values: CDR1 SGHRS, CDR2 YFSETQ. V was trimmed by 0 bases and J by 1 base, leaving 8 bases between them. This CDR3 reads CASSLEGVSNQPQHF. As DNA, the CDR3 is TGCGCCAGCAGCTTGGAAGGGGTGAGCAATCAGCCCCAGCATTTT.

The V and J genes are TRBV5-6 and TRBJ1-4; D ambiguous. The CDR3 runs 12 residues. In germline, CDR1 is SGHDT, CDR2 YYEEEE. Deletions cut 1 base from V and 8 bases from J, with 6 bases between. CDR3 sequence: CASSLKREKLFF. CDR3 bases: TGTGCCAGCAGCTTGAAACGAGAAAAACTGTTTTTT. Full variable domain (remainder filled in from reference TRBV5-6 and TRBJ1-4): DAGVTQSPTHLIKTRGQQVTLRCSPKSGHDTVSWYQQALGQGPQFIFQYYEEEERQRGNFPDRFSGHQFPNYSSELNVNALLLGDSALYLCASSLKREKLFFGSGTQLSVL.

The chain links TRBV11-2 to TRBJ2-3, with 10 bases lining up with TRBD2. Germline V gene data show CDR1 as SGHAT and CDR2 as FQNNGV. The CDR3 consists of 17 residues. Germline trimming cut 8 bases from V and 0 bases from J; bases unmatched to any gene: 11. For the CDR3, the DNA is TGTGCCAGCTCCGGTAGCGGGGGGTCCAAAAGCACAGATACGCAGTATTTT. It translates to CASSGSGGSKSTDTQYF. Supplemented by reference TRBV11-2 and TRBJ2-3, the full variable domain reads EAGVAQSPRYKIIEKRQSVAFWCNPISGHATLYWYQQILGQGPKLLIQFQNNGVVDDSQLPKDRFSAERLKGVDSTLKIQPAKLEDSAVYLCASSGSGGSKSTDTQYFGPGTRLTVL.

The chain recombines TRBV5-1 with TRBJ2-3; 10 positions agree with TRBD1. Looked up from germline, CDR1 is SGHRS and CDR2 is YFSETQ. The CDR3 has 16 amino acids. V shed 4 bases and J 5 bases; nucleotides not matched to a gene: 10. The CDR3 coding sequence is TGCGCCAGCAGCCCCGCGACAGGGGGCTGGGGAGATACGCAGTATTTT. It encodes CASSPATGGWGDTQYF.

The gene calls are TRBV4-2 and TRBJ2-5; D gene ambiguous. V gave up 4 bases and J gave up 5 bases, with 8 bases separating them. This CDR3 has 12 residues. The germline V gene has CDR1 LGHNA and CDR2 YNFKEQ. The CDR3 loop is CASSLDPETQYF. CDR3 nucleotides: TGTGCCAGCAGCCTCGACCCCGAGACCCAGTACTTC.

This rearrangement joins TRBV10-3 to TRBJ1-1; TRBD1 matches at 10 bases. With 6 bases clipped from V and 4 bases from J, the junction kept 5 bases outside the gene matches. The germline gives CDR1 ENHRY, CDR2 SYGVKD. This CDR3 is 14 amino acids long. CDR3 nucleotide sequence: TGTGCCATCAGGACAGGGGGCGAGGGCACTGAAGCTTTCTTT. Translated: CAIRTGGEGTEAFF.

The CDR3 loop reads CASSFSGGKETQYF. The CDR3 DNA is TGTGCCAGCAGCTTTAGCGGGGGGAAAGAGACCCAGTACTTC. This chain joins TRBV5-4 and TRBJ2-5; 10 nucleotides match TRBD2. The CDR3 is 14 residues long. Germline assignment: CDR1 SGHNT and CDR2 YYREEE (reference sequence). The ends lost 2 bases at V and 3 bases at J; junction bases unmatched: 1.

The rearrangement uses TRBV7-2 and TRBJ1-3; D is perhaps TRBD1 (5 bases). The V and J ends lost 5 bases and 11 bases respectively, with 16 bases between them. The CDR3 totals 13 residues. Germline V gene data show CDR1 as SGHTA and CDR2 as FQGNSA. CDR3 DNA: TGTGCCAGCAGCGCCCTAGGAGTGGGGGCCATATATTTT. It specifies CASSALGVGAIYF.